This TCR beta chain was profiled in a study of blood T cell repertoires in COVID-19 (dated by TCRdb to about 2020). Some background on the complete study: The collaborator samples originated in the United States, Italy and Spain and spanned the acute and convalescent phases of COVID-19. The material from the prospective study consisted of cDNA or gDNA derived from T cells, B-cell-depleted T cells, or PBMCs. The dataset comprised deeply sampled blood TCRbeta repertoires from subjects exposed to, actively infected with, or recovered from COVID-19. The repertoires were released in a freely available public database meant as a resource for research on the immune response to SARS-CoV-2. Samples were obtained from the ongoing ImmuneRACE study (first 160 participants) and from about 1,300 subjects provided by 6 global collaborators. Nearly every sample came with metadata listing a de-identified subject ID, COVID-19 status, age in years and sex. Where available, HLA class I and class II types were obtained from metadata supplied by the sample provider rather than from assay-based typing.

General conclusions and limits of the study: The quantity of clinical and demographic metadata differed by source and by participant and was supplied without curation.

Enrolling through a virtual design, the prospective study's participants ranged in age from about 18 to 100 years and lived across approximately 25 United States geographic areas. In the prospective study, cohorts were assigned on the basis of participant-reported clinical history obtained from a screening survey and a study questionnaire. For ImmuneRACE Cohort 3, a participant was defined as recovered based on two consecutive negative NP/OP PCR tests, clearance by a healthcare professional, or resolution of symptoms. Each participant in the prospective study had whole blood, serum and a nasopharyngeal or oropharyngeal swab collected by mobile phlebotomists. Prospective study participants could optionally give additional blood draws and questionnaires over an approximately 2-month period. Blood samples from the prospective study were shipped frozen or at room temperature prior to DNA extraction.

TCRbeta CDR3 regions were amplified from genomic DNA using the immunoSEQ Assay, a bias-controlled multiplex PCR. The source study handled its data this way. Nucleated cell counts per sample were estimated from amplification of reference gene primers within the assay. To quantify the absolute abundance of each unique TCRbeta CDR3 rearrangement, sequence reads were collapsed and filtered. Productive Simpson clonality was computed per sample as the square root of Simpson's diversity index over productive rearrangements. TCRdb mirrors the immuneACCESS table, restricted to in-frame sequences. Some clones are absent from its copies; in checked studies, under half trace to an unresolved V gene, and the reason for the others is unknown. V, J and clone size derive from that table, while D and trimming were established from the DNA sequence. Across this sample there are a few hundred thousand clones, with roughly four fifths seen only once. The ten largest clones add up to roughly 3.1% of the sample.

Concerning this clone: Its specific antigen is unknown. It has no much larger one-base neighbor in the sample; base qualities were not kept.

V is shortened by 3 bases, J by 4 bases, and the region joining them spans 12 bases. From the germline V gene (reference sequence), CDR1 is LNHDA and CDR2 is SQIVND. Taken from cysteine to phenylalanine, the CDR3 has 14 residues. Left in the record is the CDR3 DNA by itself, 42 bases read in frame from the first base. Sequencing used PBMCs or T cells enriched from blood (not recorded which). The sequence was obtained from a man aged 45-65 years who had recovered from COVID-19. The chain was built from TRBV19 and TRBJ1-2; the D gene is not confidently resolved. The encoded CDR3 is CASSIEAPLYGYTF. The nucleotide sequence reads TGTGCCAGTAGTATTGAGGCACCGCTCTATGGCTACACCTTC.